Presented here are 11 T cell receptor beta chains from one specimen sequenced in a study of blood T cell repertoires in COVID-19. The protocol was immunoSEQ multiplex PCR, while the TCRdb copy is restricted to in-frame clones and leaves out a portion. The table records 70,000 to 95,000 clones, 80% of them present only once. Sequencing was performed on peripheral blood. The source is a human donor in a cohort sampled during active COVID-19.

The gene calls are TRBV19 and TRBJ2-5, with a weak D call TRBD2 (6 bases). Germline loops: CDR1 LNHDA, CDR2 SQIVND (reference sequence). The CDR3 covers 15 residues. V dropped 3 bases and J dropped 4 bases, with 15 bases sitting between them. The CDR3: CASSIFFGSSETQYF. As DNA, the CDR3 is TGTGCCAGTAGTATTTTCTTCGGGAGTTCAGAGACCCAGTACTTC.

V is TRBV19 and J is TRBJ2-2, with TRBD2 as a possible D gene (5 bases). The CDR3 is 14 amino acids. The germline V gene encodes CDR1 LNHDA and CDR2 SQIVND (reference sequence). Trimming left V 1 base short and J 6 bases short, with 9 bases between. The CDR3 nucleotides are TGTGCCAGTAGTATAGGGACTGGGGCCGGGGAGCTGTTTTTT. Translating it yields CASSIGTGAGELFF.

The V call is TRBV29-1, the J call TRBJ1-2; D ambiguous. V gave up 1 base and J gave up 8 bases, with 20 bases separating them. The length of the CDR3 is 15 residues. Germline V gene sequence: CDR1 SQVTM, CDR2 ANQGSEA. CDR3 nucleotides: TGCAGCGTTGAAGTTCCGCGGGGAGCGGGCGGCGGCTACACCTTC. The encoded protein is CSVEVPRGAGGGYTF.

The chain recombines TRBV18 with TRBJ1-3; tentative D call: TRBD1 (5 bases). There are 16 residues in the CDR3. The V end lost 5 bases, the J end lost 0 bases, and 14 bases lay between the germline ends. Germline CDR1 and CDR2: KGHSH and LQKENI. CDR3 protein: CASSDRDLSSGNTIYF. Written as DNA, the CDR3 is TGTGCCAGCTCAGACCGGGACTTGAGCTCTGGAAACACCATATATTTT.

CDR3 in amino acids: CASTETGGNTEAFF. The CDR3 region has the DNA TGTGCCAGCACGGAGACAGGGGGGAACACTGAAGCTTTCTTT. The J gene is TRBJ1-1, the V gene TRBV2, with TRBD1 matching 9 bases. The CDR3 length is 14 residues. Germline loops: CDR1 SNHLY, CDR2 FYNNEI. V was pared by 7 bases and J by 1 base, with 4 bases of the junction left unmatched.

V is TRBV6-5 and J is TRBJ1-1; D not certain. Trimming removed 4 bases at V and 1 base at J, with 13 bases between. The CDR3 is 15 residues long. Germline CDR1 MNHEY, CDR2 SVGAGI. Here the CDR3 DNA reads TGTGCCAGCAGTTCCGTCGAGGTGTGGAACACTGAAGCTTTCTTT. Residues: CASSSVEVWNTEAFF.

The J gene is TRBJ2-1, the V gene TRBV2, with 14 nucleotides matching TRBD2. Germline V lookup: CDR1 SNHLY, CDR2 FYNNEI. This CDR3 is 21 amino acids long. V shed 5 bases, J shed 0 bases, and the junction held 15 bases outside the gene matches. CDR3 protein: CASSFTYGGLAGGGSYNEQFF. DNA of the CDR3: TGTGCCAGCAGTTTCACTTATGGAGGACTAGCGGGAGGTGGCTCCTACAATGAGCAGTTCTTC.

To note about this clone: The germline gene is not matched at one end of the junction; a read error may be the cause. The genes are TRBV7-7 and TRBJ2-6; D is uncertain. The CDR3 sequence is 14 residues long. The germline V gene encodes CDR1 SSHAT and CDR2 FNYEAQ (reference sequence). DNA of the CDR3: TGTGCTAGCAGTCCCACTTCTGGGGCCAACGTCCTGACTTTC. Protein sequence: CASSPTSGANVLTF.

J is TRBJ2-3 and V is TRBV12-5; 14 bases are shared with TRBD2. This CDR3 has 15 residues. V lost 6 bases and J lost 1; bases outside the gene matches: 0. Per the germline V gene, CDR1 is LGHNT and CDR2 is FRNRAP. Written as DNA, the CDR3 is TGTGCTAGTGGGGGACTAGCGGGAGGCACAGATACGCAGTATTTT. Translated, it gives CASGGLAGGTDTQYF.

The chain combines TRBV19 with TRBJ2-7; the match to TRBD1 covers 10 bases. The CDR3 contains 13 residues. CDR1 is LNHDA, CDR2 SQIVND, per germline (reference sequence). With V trimmed by 6 bases and J by 6 bases, 5 bases remained unmatched. This CDR3 is CASRGTGEGEQYF. The CDR3 region has the DNA TGTGCCAGTAGGGGGACAGGGGAGGGCGAGCAGTACTTC.

The chain couples TRBV27 to TRBJ1-2; 7 bases fit TRBD1. J was trimmed by 0 bases and V by 8 bases; bases with no gene match: 12. Germline loops: CDR1 MNHEY, CDR2 SMNVEV (reference sequence). The CDR3 loop spans 16 amino acids. CDR3 in amino acids: CASGAQGPRANYGYTF. The CDR3 DNA reads as TGTGCCAGCGGAGCACAGGGGCCCAGGGCTAACTATGGCTACACCTTC.